These T cell receptor beta chains were read from a single sample in a study of T cells in Graves' hyperthyroidism and ophthalmopathy. TCRdb reprocessed the multiplex PCR reads via MiXCR and lists one record per CDR3 protein. Of some 500,000 distinct CDR3 sequences detected, around 22% appear once; the ten largest clones hold around 10%. Sequences were obtained from blood. These receptor sequences come from a woman under 40 with Graves' ophthalmopathy. The CDR3 runs from the conserved cysteine through the conserved F or W. Fields, in order: V gene, D gene, clone size, CDR3 length, J gene, CDR3 protein, CDR3 DNA. D genes are given only for firm matches. Only some rows state a clone size, as once, few, many or a class for expanded clones.

TRBV7-9,.,many,12,TRBJ1-1,CASSYQDLEAFF,TGTGCCAGCAGCTACCAGGACCTTGAAGCTTTCTTT
TRBV3-1,.,few,14,TRBJ2-5,CASSHARGGAYQYF,TGTGCCAGCAGCCATGCCCGAGGGGGGGCTTACCAGTACTTC
TRBV6-5,.,few,14,TRBJ2-7,CASSSGGRGYEQYF,TGTGCCAGCAGTTCGGGGGGCAGGGGCTACGAGCAGTACTTC
TRBV18,TRBD1,.,13,TRBJ1-1,CASGQGTHTEAFF,TGTGCCAGCGGACAGGGAACGCACACTGAAGCTTTCTTT
TRBV5-1,.,few,13,TRBJ2-7,CASSLLGDYEQYF,TGCGCCAGCAGCTTGTTGGGGGACTACGAGCAGTACTTC
TRBV4-1,.,.,15,TRBJ2-5,CASSQDPGPIETQYF,TGCGCCAGCAGCCAAGATCCGGGACCCATAGAGACCCAGTACTTC
TRBV27,.,.,16,TRBJ2-2,CASSSLRGGNTGELFF,TGTGCCAGCAGTTCTCTGCGGGGTGGGAACACCGGGGAGCTGTTTTTT
TRBV24-1,.,many,19,TRBJ1-2,CATSDLHFFPDRRLCGYTF,TGTGCCACCAGTGATTTGCATTTCTTCCCGGACAGAAGATTATGTGGCTACACCTTC
TRBV11-1,TRBD1,many,19,TRBJ2-2,CASNPRRTGTGSDTGELFF,TGTGCCAGCAACCCGCGGCGGACCGGGACAGGGTCTGACACCGGGGAGCTGTTTTTT
TRBV20-1,.,once,11,TRBJ1-1,CSAGPDAKAFF,TGCAGTGCCGGCCCCGATGCAAAAGCTTTCTTT
TRBV11-2,.,.,16,TRBJ1-1,CASSFEGRRMNTEAFF,TGTGCCAGCAGCTTCGAGGGACGGCGGATGAACACTGAAGCTTTCTTT
TRBV11-2,.,few,13,TRBJ1-1,CASSPSVDTEAFF,TGTGCCAGCAGCCCTTCGGTAGACACTGAAGCTTTCTTT
TRBV10-3,.,few,13,TRBJ2-5,CAIKAGQEETQYF,TGTGCCATCAAGGCAGGGCAAGAAGAGACCCAGTACTTC
TRBV6-1,.,many,13,TRBJ2-5,CASSSEAQETQYF,TGTGCCAGCAGTAGTGAGGCACAAGAGACCCAGTACTTC
TRBV18,.,.,16,TRBJ1-3,CASSPGYEAAGNTIYF,TGTGCCAGCTCACCGGGGTACGAAGCGGCTGGAAACACCATATATTTT
TRBV5-1,.,.,15,TRBJ1-1,CASSLLRDGNTEAFF,TGCGCCAGCAGCCTCCTACGGGACGGGAACACTGAAGCTTTCTTT
TRBV2,.,many,14,TRBJ1-1,CASRGVRETTEAFF,TGTGCCAGCAGAGGGGTTAGGGAAACCACTGAAGCTTTCTTT
TRBV5-6,.,.,15,TRBJ2-2,CASSSPDGNTGELFF,TGTGCCAGCAGCTCCCCCGACGGGAACACCGGGGAGCTGTTTTTT
TRBV12-3/TRBV12-4,.,many,13,TRBJ1-2,CASTPGLGYGYTF,TGTGCCAGCACCCCAGGGTTAGGCTATGGCTACACCTTC
TRBV11-2,.,.,13,TRBJ1-1,CASSFSDNLEAFF,TGTGCCAGCAGTTTCTCGGACAACCTTGAAGCTTTCTTT
TRBV12-3/TRBV12-4,.,many,14,TRBJ1-2,CASSFTGTSYGYTF,TGTGCCAGCAGTTTTACCGGGACCTCATATGGCTACACCTTC
TRBV6-1,TRBD1,many,17,TRBJ1-2,CASNRAAGQGAWYGYTF,TGTGCCAGCAACCGCGCGGCAGGACAGGGGGCCTGGTATGGCTACACCTTC
TRBV28,TRBD1,.,12,TRBJ1-2,CASSPRTGGYTF,TGTGCCAGCAGTCCCAGGACAGGTGGCTACACCTTC
TRBV7-8,.,many,15,TRBJ1-3,CASSLASGSGNTIYF,TGTGCCAGCAGCTTAGCCAGCGGCTCTGGAAACACCATATATTTT
TRBV7-7,.,many,14,TRBJ1-1,CASSPYLEGTEAFF,TGTGCTAGCAGCCCTTACCTCGAGGGAACTGAAGCTTTCTTT
TRBV6-1,TRBD1,.,15,TRBJ2-7,CATSPGQGASYEQYF,TGTGCCACCTCCCCGGGACAGGGGGCCTCCTACGAGCAGTACTTC
TRBV25-1,TRBD1,.,15,TRBJ1-2,CASSSTGGFGYGYTF,TGTGCCAGCAGTTCGACAGGGGGCTTCGGCTATGGCTACACCTTC
TRBV13,.,many,16,TRBJ2-7,CASSLGGTRLFFEQYF,TGTGCCAGCAGCTTAGGCGGGACAAGGTTATTTTTCGAGCAGTACTTC
TRBV3-1,.,many,14,TRBJ1-1,CASSQEQGIAEAFF,TGTGCCAGCAGCCAAGAACAGGGTATCGCTGAAGCTTTCTTT
TRBV4-1,.,many,14,TRBJ1-1,CASSQTGRSAEAFF,TGCGCCAGCAGCCAAACCGGGCGGAGCGCTGAAGCTTTCTTT
TRBV12-3/TRBV12-4,.,few,12,TRBJ1-2,CASSYRSDGYTF,TGTGCCAGCAGTTACAGAAGCGATGGCTACACCTTC
TRBV6-1,TRBD1,many,16,TRBJ1-2,CASSAMGQGGNYGYTF,TGTGCCAGCAGTGCAATGGGACAGGGAGGTAACTATGGCTACACCTTC
TRBV5-6,TRBD1,many,16,TRBJ2-5,CASSLIPGQGTETQYF,TGTGCCAGCAGCTTGATTCCGGGACAGGGGACGGAGACCCAGTACTTC
TRBV6-5,TRBD1,.,17,TRBJ1-2,CASSYSSGAGGAAGYSF,TGCGCCAGCAGTTACTCTTCGGGGGCAGGGGGTGCCGCAGGCTACAGCTTC
TRBV30,.,.,10,TRBJ1-1,CAWSVTEWSF,TGTGCCTGGAGTGTAACCGAATGGTCCTTT
TRBV15,TRBD1,few,17,TRBJ1-6,CATSKTSGTGGQSPLHF,TGTGCCACCAGCAAAACGTCCGGGACAGGGGGACAGTCACCCCTCCACTTT
TRBV19,.,.,11,TRBJ1-5,CASRLGGTQHF,TGTGCCAGTAGACTGGGCGGCACCCAGCATTTT